This TCR beta chain came from a study of T cell repertoires in cytomegalovirus infection. TCRdb used MiXCR to reprocess the reads, holding one entry per CDR3 protein. The data contain roughly 600,000 distinct CDR3 sequences, 20% to 25% of them singletons. The CDR3 extends over 14 amino acids. V lost 6 bases to trimming and J lost 1 base; unmatched junction nucleotides: 4. Germline assignment: CDR1 DFQATT and CDR2 SNEGSKA (reference sequence). The clonotype was recovered from a human donor in good health (CMV status not recorded). Some clones in this sample may be carry-over from other donors' samples. What was sequenced was CD8+ T cells from PBMCs. The genes are TRBV20-1 and TRBJ2-3; 10 positions match TRBD1. The CDR3 DNA reads TGCAGTGCCTGGGACAGGGGCGGCACAGATACGCAGTATTTT. Translating gives CSAWDRGGTDTQYF.